The table lists the clone carrying this T cell receptor (beta chain) with many counts. The sample is drawn from a study of blood T cell repertoires in COVID-19. Study at large: The samples span acute and convalescent COVID-19 from the United States, Italy and Spain.

In terms of age and location, participants ranged from roughly 18 to 100 years and lived in around 22 US areas. Participants had their cohort set by participant-reported clinical history. In the authors' workflow: The authors estimated nucleated cell counts from reference gene primer amplification. TCRdb's table, derived via immunoSEQ multiplex PCR, lists solely in-frame clones and lacks some. V, J and clone size derive from that table, while D and trimming were established from the DNA sequence. Seen here are roughly 220,000 clones, approximately 86% observed once, and the top ten hold roughly 3.8%. Losses at the gene ends were 1 base for V and 3 bases for J; bases not matched to a gene: 4. This CDR3 has 15 amino acids. Looked up from germline, CDR1 is SGHVS and CDR2 is FNYEAQ.

The sequenced sample was PBMCs or T cells enriched from blood (not recorded which). This clonotype originated in a middle-aged woman with acute COVID-19. V and J are TRBV7-6 and TRBJ2-7; 9 bases line up with TRBD2. The CDR3 region is CASSLGGAGGYEQYF. The CDR3 DNA reads as TGTGCCAGCAGCTTAGGAGGAGCGGGGGGCTACGAGCAGTACTTC.